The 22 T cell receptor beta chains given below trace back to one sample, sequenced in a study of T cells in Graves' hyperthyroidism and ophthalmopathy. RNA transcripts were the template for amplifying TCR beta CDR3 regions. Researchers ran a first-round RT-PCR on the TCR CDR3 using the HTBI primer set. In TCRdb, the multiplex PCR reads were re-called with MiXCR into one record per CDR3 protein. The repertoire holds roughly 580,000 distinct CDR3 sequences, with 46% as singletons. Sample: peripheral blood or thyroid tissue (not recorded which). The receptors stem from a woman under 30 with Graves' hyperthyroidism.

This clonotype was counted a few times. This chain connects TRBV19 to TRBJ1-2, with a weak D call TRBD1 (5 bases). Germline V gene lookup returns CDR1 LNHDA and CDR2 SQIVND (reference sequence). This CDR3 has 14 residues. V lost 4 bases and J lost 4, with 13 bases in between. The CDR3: CASSKAAGPYGYTF. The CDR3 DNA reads TGTGCCAGTAGTAAGGCCGCAGGGCCCTATGGCTACACCTTC.

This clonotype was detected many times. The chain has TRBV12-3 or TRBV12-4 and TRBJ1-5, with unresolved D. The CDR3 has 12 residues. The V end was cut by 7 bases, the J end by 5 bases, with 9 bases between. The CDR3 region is CASTLADQPQHF. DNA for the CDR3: TGTGCCAGCACCCTTGCCGATCAGCCCCAGCATTTT.

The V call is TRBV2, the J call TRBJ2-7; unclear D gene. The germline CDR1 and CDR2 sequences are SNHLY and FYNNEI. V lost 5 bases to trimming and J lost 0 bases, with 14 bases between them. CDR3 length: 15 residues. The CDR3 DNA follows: TGTGCCAGCAGTTACCCCCGAGCAGCCTCCTACGAGCAGTACTTC. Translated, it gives CASSYPRAASYEQYF.

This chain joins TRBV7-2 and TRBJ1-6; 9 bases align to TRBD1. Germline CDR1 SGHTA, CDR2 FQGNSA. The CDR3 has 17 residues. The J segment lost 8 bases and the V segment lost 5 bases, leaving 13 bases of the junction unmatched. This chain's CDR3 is CASSPQLNRGLDSPLHF. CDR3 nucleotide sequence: TGTGCCAGCAGCCCGCAACTTAACAGGGGGCTAGATTCACCCCTCCACTTT.

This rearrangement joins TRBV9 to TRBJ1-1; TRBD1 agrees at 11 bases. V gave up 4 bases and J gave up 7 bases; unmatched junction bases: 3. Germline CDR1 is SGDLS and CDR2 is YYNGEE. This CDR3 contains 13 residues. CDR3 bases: TGTGCCAGCAGCATGGGACAGGGGGGTGAAGCTTTCTTT. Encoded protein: CASSMGQGGEAFF.

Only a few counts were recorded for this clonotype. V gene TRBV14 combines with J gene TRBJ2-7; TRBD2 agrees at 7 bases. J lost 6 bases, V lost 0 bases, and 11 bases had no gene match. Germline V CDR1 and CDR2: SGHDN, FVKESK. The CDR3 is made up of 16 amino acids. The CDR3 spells CASSQELGGTGVEQYF. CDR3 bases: TGTGCCAGCAGCCAAGAGCTCGGGGGGACGGGAGTCGAGCAGTACTTC.

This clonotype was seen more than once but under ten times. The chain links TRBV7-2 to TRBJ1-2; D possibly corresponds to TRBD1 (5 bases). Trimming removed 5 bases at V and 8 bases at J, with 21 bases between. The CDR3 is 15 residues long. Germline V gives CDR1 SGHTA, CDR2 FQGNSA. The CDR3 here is CASSTHTRGLVGYTF. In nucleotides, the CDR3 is TGTGCCAGCAGCACCCATACACGGGGGTTGGTAGGCTACACCTTC.

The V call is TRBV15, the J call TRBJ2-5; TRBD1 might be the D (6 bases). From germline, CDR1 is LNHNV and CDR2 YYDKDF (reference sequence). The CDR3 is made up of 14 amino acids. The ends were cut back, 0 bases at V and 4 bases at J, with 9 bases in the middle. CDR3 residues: CATSRDLGAETQYF. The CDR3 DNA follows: TGTGCCACCAGCAGAGATCTGGGGGCAGAGACCCAGTACTTC.

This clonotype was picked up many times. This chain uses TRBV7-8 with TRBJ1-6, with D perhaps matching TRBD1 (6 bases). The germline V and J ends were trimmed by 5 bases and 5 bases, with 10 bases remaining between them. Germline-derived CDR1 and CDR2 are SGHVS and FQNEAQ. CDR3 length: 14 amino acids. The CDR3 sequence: CASSQRGNNSPLHF. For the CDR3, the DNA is TGTGCCAGCAGCCAGAGGGGGAATAATTCACCCCTCCACTTT.

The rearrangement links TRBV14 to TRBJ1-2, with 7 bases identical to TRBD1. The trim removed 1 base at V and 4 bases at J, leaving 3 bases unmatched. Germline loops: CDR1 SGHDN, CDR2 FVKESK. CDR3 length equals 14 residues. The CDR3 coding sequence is TGTGCCAGCAGCCAAGGAGGGGGCGTCTATGGCTACACCTTC. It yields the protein CASSQGGGVYGYTF.

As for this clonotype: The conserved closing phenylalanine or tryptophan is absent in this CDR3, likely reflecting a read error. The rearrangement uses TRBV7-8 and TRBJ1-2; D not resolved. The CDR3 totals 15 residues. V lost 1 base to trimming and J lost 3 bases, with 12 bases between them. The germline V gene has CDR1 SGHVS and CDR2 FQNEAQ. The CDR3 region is CASSLVPAGYYGYTL. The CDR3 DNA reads TGTGCCAGCAGCTTAGTGCCAGCAGGCTACTATGGCTACACCCTC.

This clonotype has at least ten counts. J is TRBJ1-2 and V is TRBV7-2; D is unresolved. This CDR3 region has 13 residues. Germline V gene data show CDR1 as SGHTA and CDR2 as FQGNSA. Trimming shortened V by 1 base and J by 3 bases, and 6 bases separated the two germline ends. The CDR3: CASSLGEDYGYTF. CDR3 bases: TGTGCCAGCAGCTTAGGCGAGGACTATGGCTACACCTTC.

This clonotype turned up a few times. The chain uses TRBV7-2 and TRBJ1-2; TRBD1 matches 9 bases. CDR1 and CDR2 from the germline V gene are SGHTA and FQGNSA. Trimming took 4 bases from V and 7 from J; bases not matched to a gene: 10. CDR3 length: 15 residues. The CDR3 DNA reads TGTGCCAGCAGCTGGGAGACGGGACAGGGTAGTGGCTACACCTTC. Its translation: CASSWETGQGSGYTF.

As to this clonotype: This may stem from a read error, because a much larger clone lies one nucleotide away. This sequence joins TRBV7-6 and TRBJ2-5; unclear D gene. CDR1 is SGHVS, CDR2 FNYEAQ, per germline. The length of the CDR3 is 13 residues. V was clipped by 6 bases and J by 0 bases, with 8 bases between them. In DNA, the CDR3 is TGTGCCAGCAGTGATGGCCACCAAGAGACCCAGTACTTC. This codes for CASSDGHQETQYF.

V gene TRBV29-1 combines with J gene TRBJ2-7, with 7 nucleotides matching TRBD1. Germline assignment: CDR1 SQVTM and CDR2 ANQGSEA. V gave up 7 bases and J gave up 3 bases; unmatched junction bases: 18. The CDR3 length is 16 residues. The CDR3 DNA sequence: TGCAGCGGGTTGGTGTCACCACAGGGGTCTAACTACGAGCAGTACTTC. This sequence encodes CSGLVSPQGSNYEQYF.

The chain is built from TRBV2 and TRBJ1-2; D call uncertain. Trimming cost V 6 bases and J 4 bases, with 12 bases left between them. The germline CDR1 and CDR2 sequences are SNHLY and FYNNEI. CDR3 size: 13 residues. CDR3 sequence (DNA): TGTGCCAGCAGAACCGTGCCCGGCTATGGCTACACCTTC. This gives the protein CASRTVPGYGYTF.

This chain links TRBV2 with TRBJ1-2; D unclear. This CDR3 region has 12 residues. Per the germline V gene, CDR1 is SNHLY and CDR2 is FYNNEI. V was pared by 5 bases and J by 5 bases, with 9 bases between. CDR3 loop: CASSYLGYGYTF. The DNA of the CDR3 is TGTGCCAGCAGTTACTTGGGATATGGCTACACCTTC.

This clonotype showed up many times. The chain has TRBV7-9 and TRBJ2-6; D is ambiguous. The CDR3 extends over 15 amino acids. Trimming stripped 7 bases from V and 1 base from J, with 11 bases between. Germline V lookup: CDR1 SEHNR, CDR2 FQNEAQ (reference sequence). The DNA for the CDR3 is TGTGCCAGCACCCCAAGGGCATCTGGGGCCAACGTCCTGACTTTC. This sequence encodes CASTPRASGANVLTF.

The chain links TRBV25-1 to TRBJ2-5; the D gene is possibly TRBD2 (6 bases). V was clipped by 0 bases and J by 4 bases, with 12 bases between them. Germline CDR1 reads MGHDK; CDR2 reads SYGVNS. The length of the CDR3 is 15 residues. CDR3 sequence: CASSEYLGRGETQYF. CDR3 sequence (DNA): TGTGCCAGCAGTGAATATTTGGGGCGGGGAGAGACCCAGTACTTC.

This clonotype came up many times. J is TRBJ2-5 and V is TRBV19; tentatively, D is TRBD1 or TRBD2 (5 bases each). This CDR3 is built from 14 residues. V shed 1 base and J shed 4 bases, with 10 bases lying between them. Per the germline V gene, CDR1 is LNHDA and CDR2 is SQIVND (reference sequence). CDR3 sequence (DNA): TGTGCCAGTAGTATAGCACGAGGGGCAGAGACCCAGTACTTC. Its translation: CASSIARGAETQYF.

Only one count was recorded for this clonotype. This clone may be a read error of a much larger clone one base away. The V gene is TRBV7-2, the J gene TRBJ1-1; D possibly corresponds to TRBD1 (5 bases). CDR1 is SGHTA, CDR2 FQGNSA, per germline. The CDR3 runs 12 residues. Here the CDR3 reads CASSLWGTEASF. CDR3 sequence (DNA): TGTGCCAGCAGCTTGTGGGGCACTGAAGCTTCCTTT. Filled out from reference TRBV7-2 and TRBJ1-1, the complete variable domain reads GAGVSQSPSNKVTEKGKDVELRCDPISGHTALYWYRQSLGQGLEFLIYFQGNSAPDKSGLPSDRFSAERTGGSVSTLTIQRTQQEDSAVYLCASSLWGTEASFGQGTRLTVV.

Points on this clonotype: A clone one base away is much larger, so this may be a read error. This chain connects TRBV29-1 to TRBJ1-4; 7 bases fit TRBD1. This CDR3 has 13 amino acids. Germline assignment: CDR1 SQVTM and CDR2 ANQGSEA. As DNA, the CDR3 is TGCAGCGTTGGGACAGGCGGAAATGGAAAACTGTTTTTT. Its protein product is CSVGTGGNGKLFF.